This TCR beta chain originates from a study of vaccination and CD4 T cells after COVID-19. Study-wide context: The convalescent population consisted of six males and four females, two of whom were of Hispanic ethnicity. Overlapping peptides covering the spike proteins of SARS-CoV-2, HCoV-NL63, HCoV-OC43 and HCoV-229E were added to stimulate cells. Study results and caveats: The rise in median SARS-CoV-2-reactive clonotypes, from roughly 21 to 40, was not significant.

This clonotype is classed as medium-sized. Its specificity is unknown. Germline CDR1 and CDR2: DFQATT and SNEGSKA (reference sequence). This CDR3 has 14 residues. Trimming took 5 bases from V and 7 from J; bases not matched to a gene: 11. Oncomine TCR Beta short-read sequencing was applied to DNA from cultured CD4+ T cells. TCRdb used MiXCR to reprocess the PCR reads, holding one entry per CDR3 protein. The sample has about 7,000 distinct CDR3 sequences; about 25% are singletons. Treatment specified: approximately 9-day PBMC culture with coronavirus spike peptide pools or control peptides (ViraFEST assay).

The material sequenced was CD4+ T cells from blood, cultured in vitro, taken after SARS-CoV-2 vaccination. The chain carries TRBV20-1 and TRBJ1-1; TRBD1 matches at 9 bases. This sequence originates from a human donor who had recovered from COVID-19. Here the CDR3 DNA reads TGCAGTGCTTACTACGACAGGGGGATTGGTGAAGCTTTCTTT. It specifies CSAYYDRGIGEAFF.